These T cell receptor beta chains were read from a single sample in a study of metastatic and nonmetastatic thyroid tumors. Via MiXCR, TCRdb re-called the PCR reads. The repertoire holds 4,000 to 6,000 clones, with 28% as singletons. Sequences were obtained from adjacent normal tissue. The receptors here all came from a female donor with papillary thyroid cancer or a benign thyroid nodule (not recorded which). Some clones in this sample may be carry-over from other donors' samples. Both conserved end residues are part of each CDR3. The D gene is left open where the match is weak. Size is stated for part of the rows, as once, few or many counts, or as a class when the clone is expanded.

D	V	size	J	CDR3	DNA
NA	TRBV2	medium-sized	TRBJ1-2	CASSGSTRNYGYTF	TGTGCCAGCAGTGGCTCTACGCGGAACTATGGCTACACCTTC
NA	TRBV28	NA	TRBJ2-6	CASSFGGHSANVLTF	TGTGCCAGCAGTTTTGGGGGGCATTCGGCCAACGTCCTGACTTTC
TRBD2	TRBV7-6	medium-sized	TRBJ2-7	CASSAGTSASYEQYF	TGTGCCAGCAGCGCCGGGACTAGCGCTTCCTACGAGCAGTACTTC
TRBD1	TRBV11-2	NA	TRBJ2-3	CASSSTTGGTDTQYF	TGTGCCAGCAGCTCGACGACAGGGGGCACAGATACGCAGTATTTT
TRBD1	TRBV15	NA	TRBJ2-1	CATSRRTGGNNEQFF	TGTGCCACCAGCAGACGGACAGGGGGGAACAATGAGCAGTTCTTC
NA	TRBV7-6	once	TRBJ2-1	CASSLNGYNEQFF	TGTGCCAGCAGCTTAAACGGATACAATGAGCAGTTCTTC
NA	TRBV28	medium-sized	TRBJ1-5	CASRDTINQPQHF	TGTGCCAGCAGGGACACTATCAATCAGCCCCAGCATTTT
NA	TRBV27	NA	TRBJ2-1	CASSLRVYGETQFF	TGTGCCAGCAGTTTACGGGTGTATGGAGAGACGCAGTTCTTC
NA	TRBV25-1	medium-sized	TRBJ2-1	CASGSQKYEQFF	TGTGCCAGCGGGTCACAGAAGTATGAGCAGTTCTTC
NA	TRBV7-3	NA	TRBJ1-2	CASSPDGSYGYTF	TGTGCCAGCAGCCCTGACGGAAGCTACGGCTACACCTTC
TRBD2	TRBV28	medium-sized	TRBJ2-7	CASITLTSGKAKQYF	TGTGCCTCCATTACTCTGACTAGCGGGAAGGCTAAGCAGTACTTC
NA	TRBV5-1	many	TRBJ2-3	CASSLAGTDTQYF	TGCGCCAGCAGCTTGGCCGGCACAGATACGCAGTATTTT
TRBD1	TRBV6-1	large	TRBJ1-3	CASSLRGGNGNTIYF	TGTGCCAGCAGCCTTCGAGGGGGCAATGGAAACACCATATATTTT
NA	TRBV24-1	NA	TRBJ2-7	CATTEAGGGYEQYF	TGTGCCACGACGGAGGCAGGCGGTGGCTACGAGCAGTACTTC
NA	TRBV6-1	NA	TRBJ2-2	CASNPTRTPTGELFF	TGTGCCAGCAATCCGACACGGACACCCACCGGGGAGCTGTTTTTT
TRBD2	TRBV27	NA	TRBJ2-5	CASSFPTSGGREETQYF	TGTGCCAGCAGTTTCCCGACTAGCGGGGGAAGGGAAGAGACCCAGTACTTC